Sequencing of this TCR beta chain was carried out in a study of radiation and T cells in renal cell carcinoma. Specified time point: blood 2 weeks post-SBRT. Specified treatment: 15 Gy SBRT to primary tumor, nephrectomy 4 weeks later. After SBRT, blood was collected at 2 and 4 weeks, plus baseline. Here immunoSEQ multiplex PCR was the method, and the copy in TCRdb shows in-frame clones only, minus some. The data contain about 150,000 clones, 80% to 90% of them singletons. The CDR3 sequence is 15 residues long. V shed 4 bases, J shed 6 bases, and the junction held 9 bases outside the gene matches. The sequences come from blood, collected from a patient whose treatment included radiotherapy and nephrectomy. The chain combines TRBV5-7 with TRBJ1-2, with 10 bases fitting TRBD1. TRBV5-7 is an open reading frame, and its role is uncertain. The TCR sequence derives from a woman aged 45-59 years with renal cell carcinoma. The CDR3 region is CASSPGQGSIDGYTF. CDR3 coding DNA: TGTGCCAGCAGCCCGGGACAGGGGTCCATCGATGGCTACACCTTC.